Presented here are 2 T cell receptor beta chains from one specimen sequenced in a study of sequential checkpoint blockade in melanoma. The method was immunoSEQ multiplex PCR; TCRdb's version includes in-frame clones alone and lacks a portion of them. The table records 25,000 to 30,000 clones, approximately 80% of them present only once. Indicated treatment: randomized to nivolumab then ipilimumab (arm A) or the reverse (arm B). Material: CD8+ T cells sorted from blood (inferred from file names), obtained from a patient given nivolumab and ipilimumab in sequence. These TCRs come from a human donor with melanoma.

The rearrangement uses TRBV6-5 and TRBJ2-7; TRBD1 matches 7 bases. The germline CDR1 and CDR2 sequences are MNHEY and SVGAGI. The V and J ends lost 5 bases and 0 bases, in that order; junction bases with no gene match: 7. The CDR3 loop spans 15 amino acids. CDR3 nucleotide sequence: TGTGCCAGCAGTCAAGACAGGGTGAGCTCCTACGAGCAGTACTTC. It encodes CASSQDRVSSYEQYF.

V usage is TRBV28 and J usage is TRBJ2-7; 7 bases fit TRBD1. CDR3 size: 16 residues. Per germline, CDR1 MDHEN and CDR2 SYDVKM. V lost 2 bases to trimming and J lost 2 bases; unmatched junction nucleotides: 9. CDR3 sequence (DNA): TGTGCCAGCAGTTTACGGCCCGACAGGGTAACCTACGAGCAGTACTTC. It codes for CASSLRPDRVTYEQYF.